This TCR beta chain was identified during a study of long-term antiretroviral therapy in people with HIV. General study findings and limits: Clonal expansions arising prior to ART prevailed in the repertoire at every time point. Blood dates from the mid-2000s to the late 2010s, possibly under older ART regimens.

The V gene's germline CDR1 is SGHNT and CDR2 YYREEE (reference sequence). V was pared by 1 base and J by 9 bases, with 17 bases between. CDR3 length: 15 amino acids. Run at survey level, the immunoSEQ assay was version v3.0. The table came from immunoSEQ multiplex PCR; TCRdb's copy has only in-frame clones and leaves some out. Of about 28,000 clones in the sample, roughly 89% were seen once. Details on this clone: Antigen specificity is unknown.

The chain couples TRBV5-4 to TRBJ2-1; TRBD1 is a possible D gene (5 bases). Source: unsorted PBMCs, taken 0.4 years after starting antiretroviral therapy. The clonotype was recovered from a man in his late teens or twenties with HIV. The CDR3 DNA follows: TGTGCCAGCAGCTTGACGGCAGGGCCCACGGGTGAGCAGTTCTTC. This sequence encodes CASSLTAGPTGEQFF.